This TCR beta chain appears in the sequencing data of a study of cytomegalovirus exposure and HLA in healthy donors. With 60 Vbeta and 13 Jbeta primers, the PCR was carried out. TCRdb's copy holds only in-frame clones and misses some; the assay was immunoSEQ multiplex PCR. The sample carries around 62,000 clones, 60% to 80% recorded once. Worth noting for this clone: Its antigen remains unidentified.

Study-level results: The study designated 150 or so TCR beta chains cytomegalovirus-associated. A further, later analysis showed that HLA-associated TCR beta chains (compared with equally common others) were more clonally expanded. Later analysis suggested links between common viral pathogens and several top significant clusters. Segments of the TCR beta V type were, in most cases, productive about 90% or about 30% of the time in an earlier analysis.

The CDR3 covers 17 residues. Trimming at V came to 3 bases and at J to 0 bases, leaving 4 bases not matched to a gene. Germline CDR1 and CDR2: LNHDA and SQIVND (reference sequence). The sample comprised PBMCs. The sequence was obtained from a man aged 55 to 70 in good health and CMV-seropositive. This chain connects TRBV19 to TRBJ1-5, with TRBD1 matching over 11 bases. In nucleotides, the CDR3 is TGTGCCAGTAGTATTGGGACAGGGGGGTATAGCAATCAGCCCCAGCATTTT. It specifies CASSIGTGGYSNQPQHF.